This T cell receptor beta chain is from a study of OX40 agonist ivuxolimab in advanced cancers. As for the study in general: Participants could have had prior anti-PD-1, anti-PD-L1 or anti-CTLA-4 therapy, and about 40% had some. General study findings and limits: With doses of 0.1-3.0 mg/kg, partial responders showed among the lowest clonal expansion.

A remark on this clone: Its antigen is unknown.

CDR1 and CDR2 from the germline V gene are MNHNS and SASEGT. The CDR3 length is 15 residues. The V end was cut by 0 bases, the J end by 1 base, with 10 bases between. Data came from immunoSEQ multiplex PCR; TCRdb stores just in-frame clones and leaves some out. The repertoire holds 50,000 or so clones, with roughly 85% as singletons. Sample: CD4+ or CD8+ T cells sorted from blood, taken in a trial of the OX40 agonist ivuxolimab. V and J are TRBV6-1 and TRBJ2-7, with D uncertain. The receptor was isolated from an adult with an advanced solid tumor such as melanoma, head and neck, liver or kidney cancer. CDR3 region: CASSEAPFISYEQYF. The CDR3 coding sequence is TGTGCCAGCAGTGAAGCTCCATTCATATCCTACGAGCAGTACTTC.